This T cell receptor (beta chain) is from a study of vaccination and CD4 T cells after COVID-19. Study background: Roughly 10 convalescent patients had mild and one had severe PCR-confirmed SARS-CoV-2 disease. Post-COVID draws followed diagnosis by a median around 97 days (range 35 to 161). Study-level points and caveats: Convalescent patients showed a median 86.3% of reactive clones that were seen only post-vaccination.

The CDR3 consists of 13 residues. Germline CDR1 is DFQATT and CDR2 is SNEGSKA (reference sequence). Trimming removed 6 bases from V and 4 bases from J; junction bases left unmatched: 4. From the PCR reads, TCRdb called clonotypes with MiXCR, one entry per CDR3 protein. The data show around 15,000 distinct CDR3 sequences, roughly three fifths seen once. On this clonotype: Antigen: not known.

The sequence came from a human donor who had recovered from COVID-19. The chain employs TRBV20-1 and TRBJ1-5; 9 nucleotides match TRBD1. Source: CD4+ T cells from blood, taken after SARS-CoV-2 vaccination. DNA for the CDR3: TGCAGTGCCAAGGGACAGGGAAATCAGCCCCAGCATTTT. Its protein product is CSAKGQGNQPQHF.